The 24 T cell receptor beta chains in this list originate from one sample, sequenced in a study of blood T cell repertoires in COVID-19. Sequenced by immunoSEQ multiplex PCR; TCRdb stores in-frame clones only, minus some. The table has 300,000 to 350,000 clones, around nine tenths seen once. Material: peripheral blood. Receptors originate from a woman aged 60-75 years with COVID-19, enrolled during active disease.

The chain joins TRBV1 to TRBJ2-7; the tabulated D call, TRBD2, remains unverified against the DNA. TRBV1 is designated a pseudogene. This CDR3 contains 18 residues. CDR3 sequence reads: CTSSQDPYCRGSSYEQYF. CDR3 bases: TGCACCAGCAGCCAAGATCCGTACTGTCGGGGTAGCTCCTACGAGCAGTACTTC.

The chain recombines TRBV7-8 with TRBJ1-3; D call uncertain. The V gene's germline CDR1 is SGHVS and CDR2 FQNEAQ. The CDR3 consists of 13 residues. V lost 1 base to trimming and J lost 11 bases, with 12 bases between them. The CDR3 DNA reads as TGTGCCAGCAGCTTAGGTCCCGGGATAGCCATATATTTT. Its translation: CASSLGPGIAIYF.

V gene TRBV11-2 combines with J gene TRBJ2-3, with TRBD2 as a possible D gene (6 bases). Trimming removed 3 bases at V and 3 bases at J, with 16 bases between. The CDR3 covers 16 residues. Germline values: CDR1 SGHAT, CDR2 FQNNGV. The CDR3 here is CASSFRRAIGTDTQYF. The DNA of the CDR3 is TGTGCCAGCAGCTTCCGGAGGGCGATCGGTACAGATACGCAGTATTTT.

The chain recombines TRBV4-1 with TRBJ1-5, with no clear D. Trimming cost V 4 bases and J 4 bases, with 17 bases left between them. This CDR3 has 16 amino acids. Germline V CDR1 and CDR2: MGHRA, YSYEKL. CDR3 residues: CASSPSSPGMNQPQHF. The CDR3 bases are TGCGCCAGCAGCCCCTCATCCCCCGGGATGAATCAGCCCCAGCATTTT.

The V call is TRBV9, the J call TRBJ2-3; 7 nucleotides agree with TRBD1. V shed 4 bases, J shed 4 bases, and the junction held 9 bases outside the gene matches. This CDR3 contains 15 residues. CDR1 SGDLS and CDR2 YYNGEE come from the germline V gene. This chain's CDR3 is CASSRLDRSSDTQYF. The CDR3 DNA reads TGTGCCAGCAGCCGGTTGGACAGGTCGTCAGATACGCAGTATTTT.

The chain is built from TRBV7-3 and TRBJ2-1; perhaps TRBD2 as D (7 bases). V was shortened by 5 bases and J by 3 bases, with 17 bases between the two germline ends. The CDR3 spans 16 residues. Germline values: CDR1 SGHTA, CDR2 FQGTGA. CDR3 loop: CASSQGRGAYYNEQFF. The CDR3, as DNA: TGTGCCAGCAGCCAAGGCCGGGGGGCGTACTACAATGAGCAGTTCTTC.

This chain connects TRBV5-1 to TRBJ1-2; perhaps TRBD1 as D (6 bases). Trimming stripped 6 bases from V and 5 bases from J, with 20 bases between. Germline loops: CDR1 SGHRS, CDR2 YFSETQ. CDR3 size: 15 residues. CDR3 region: CASTPGGGRGYGYTF. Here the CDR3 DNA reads TGCGCCAGCACCCCCGGCGGGGGGCGCGGGTATGGCTACACCTTC.

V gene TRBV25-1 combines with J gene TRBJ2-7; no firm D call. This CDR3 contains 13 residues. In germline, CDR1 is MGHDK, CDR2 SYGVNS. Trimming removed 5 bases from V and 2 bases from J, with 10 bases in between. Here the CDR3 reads CASSRNTAYEQYF. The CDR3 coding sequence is TGTGCCAGCAGTCGCAACACCGCCTACGAGCAGTACTTC.

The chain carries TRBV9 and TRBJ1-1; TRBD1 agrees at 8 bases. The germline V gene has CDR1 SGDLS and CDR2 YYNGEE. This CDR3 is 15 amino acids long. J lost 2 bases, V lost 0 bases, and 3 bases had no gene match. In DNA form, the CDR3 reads TGTGCCAGCAGCGTAGTGGCAGGGGGCAACACTGAAGCTTTCTTT. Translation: CASSVVAGGNTEAFF.

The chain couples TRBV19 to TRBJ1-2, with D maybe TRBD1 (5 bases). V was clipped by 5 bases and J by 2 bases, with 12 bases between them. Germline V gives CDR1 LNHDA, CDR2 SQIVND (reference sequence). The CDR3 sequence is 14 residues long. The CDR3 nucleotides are TGTGCCAGTAGTCCACAGGTATCGAACTATGGCTACACCTTC. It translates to CASSPQVSNYGYTF.

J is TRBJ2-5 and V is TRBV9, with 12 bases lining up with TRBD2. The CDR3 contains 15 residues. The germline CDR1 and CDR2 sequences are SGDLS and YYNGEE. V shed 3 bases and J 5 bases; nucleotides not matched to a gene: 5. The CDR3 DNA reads TGTGCCAGCAGCGCTAGCGGGGGGGCCTGGGAGACCCAGTACTTC. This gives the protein CASSASGGAWETQYF.

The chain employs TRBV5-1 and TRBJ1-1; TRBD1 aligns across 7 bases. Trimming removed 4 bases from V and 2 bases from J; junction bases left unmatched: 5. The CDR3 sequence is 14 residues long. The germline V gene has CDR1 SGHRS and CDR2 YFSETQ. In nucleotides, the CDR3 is TGCGCCAGCAGCACCTGGGACAGTAACACTGAAGCTTTCTTT. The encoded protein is CASSTWDSNTEAFF. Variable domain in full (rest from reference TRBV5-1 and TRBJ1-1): KAGVTQTPRYLIKTRGQQVTLSCSPISGHRSVSWYQQTPGQGLQFLFEYFSETQRNKGNFPGRFSGRQFSNSRSEMNVSTLELGDSALYLCASSTWDSNTEAFFGQGTRLTVV.

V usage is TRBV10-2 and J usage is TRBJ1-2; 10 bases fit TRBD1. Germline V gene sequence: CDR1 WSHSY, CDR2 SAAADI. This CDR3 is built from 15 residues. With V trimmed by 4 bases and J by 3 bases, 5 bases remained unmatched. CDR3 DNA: TGCGCCAGCAGTGCTGAGGGACAGGGGTACTATGGCTACACCTTC. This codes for CASSAEGQGYYGYTF.

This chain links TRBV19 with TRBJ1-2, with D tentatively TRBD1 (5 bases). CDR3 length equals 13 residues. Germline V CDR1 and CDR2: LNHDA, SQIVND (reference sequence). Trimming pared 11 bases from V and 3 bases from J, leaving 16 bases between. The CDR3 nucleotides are TGTGCCGGACGGGGGGTTGAGTACTATGGCTACACCTTC. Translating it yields CAGRGVEYYGYTF.

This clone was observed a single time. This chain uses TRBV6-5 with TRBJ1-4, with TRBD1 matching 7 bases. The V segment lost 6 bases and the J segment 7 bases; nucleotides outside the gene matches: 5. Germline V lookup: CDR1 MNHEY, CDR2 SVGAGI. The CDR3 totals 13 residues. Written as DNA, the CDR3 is TGTGCCAGCAGGCGGGCAGGGGGTGAAAAACTGTTTTTT. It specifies CASRRAGGEKLFF.

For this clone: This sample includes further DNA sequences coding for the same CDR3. The CDR3 DNA reads TGCGCCAGCAGCTTGGTGGGAGGGAACACTGAAGCTTTCTTT. This sequence encodes CASSLVGGNTEAFF. The chain couples TRBV5-1 to TRBJ1-1; no firm D call. Looked up from germline, CDR1 is SGHRS and CDR2 is YFSETQ. V was clipped by 0 bases and J by 1 base, with 7 bases between them. This CDR3 has 14 amino acids.

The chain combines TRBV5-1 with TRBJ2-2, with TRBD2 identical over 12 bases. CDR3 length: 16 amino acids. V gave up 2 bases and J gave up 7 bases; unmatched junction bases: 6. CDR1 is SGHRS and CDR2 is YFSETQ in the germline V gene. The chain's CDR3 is CASSFLAGGPGGELFF. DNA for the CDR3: TGCGCCAGCAGCTTTCTAGCGGGGGGGCCTGGCGGGGAGCTGTTTTTT.

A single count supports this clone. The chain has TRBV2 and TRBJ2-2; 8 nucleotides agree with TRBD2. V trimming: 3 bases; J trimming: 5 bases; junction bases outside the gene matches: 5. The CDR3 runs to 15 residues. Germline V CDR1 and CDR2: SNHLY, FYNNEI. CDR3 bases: TGTGCCAGCAGTGAGTTTAGCGGGGTTACCGGGGAGCTGTTTTTT. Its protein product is CASSEFSGVTGELFF.

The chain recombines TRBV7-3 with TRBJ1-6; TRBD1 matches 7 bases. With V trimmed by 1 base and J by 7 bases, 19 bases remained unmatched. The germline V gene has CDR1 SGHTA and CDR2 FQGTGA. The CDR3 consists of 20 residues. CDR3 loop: CASSLKPGTGALKGNSPLHF. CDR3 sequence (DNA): TGTGCCAGCAGCTTAAAGCCCGGAACAGGGGCCCTGAAAGGAAATTCACCCCTCCACTTT. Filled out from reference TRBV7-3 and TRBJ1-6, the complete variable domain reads GAGVSQTPSNKVTEKGKYVELRCDPISGHTALYWYRQSLGQGPEFLIYFQGTGAADDSGLPNDRFFAVRPEGSVSTLKIQRTERGDSAVYLCASSLKPGTGALKGNSPLHFGNGTRLTVT.

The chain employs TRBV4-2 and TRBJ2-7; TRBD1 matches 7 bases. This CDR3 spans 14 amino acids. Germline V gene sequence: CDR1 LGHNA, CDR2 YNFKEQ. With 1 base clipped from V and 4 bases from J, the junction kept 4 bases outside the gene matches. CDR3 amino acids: CASSQGQGQYEQYF. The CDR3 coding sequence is TGTGCCAGCAGCCAAGGACAGGGTCAGTACGAGCAGTACTTC.

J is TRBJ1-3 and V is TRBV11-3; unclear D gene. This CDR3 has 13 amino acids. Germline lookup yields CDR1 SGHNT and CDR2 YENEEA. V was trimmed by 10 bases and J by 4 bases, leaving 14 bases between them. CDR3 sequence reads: CATGGYAGNTIYF. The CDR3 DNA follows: TGTGCCACCGGAGGGTACGCGGGAAACACCATATATTTT.

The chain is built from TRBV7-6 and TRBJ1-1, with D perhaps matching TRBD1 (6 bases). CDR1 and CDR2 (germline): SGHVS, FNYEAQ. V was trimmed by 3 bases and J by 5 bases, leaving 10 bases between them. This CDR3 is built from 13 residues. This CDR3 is CASSFHRETEAFF. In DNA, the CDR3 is TGTGCCAGCAGCTTCCACAGGGAAACTGAAGCTTTCTTT.

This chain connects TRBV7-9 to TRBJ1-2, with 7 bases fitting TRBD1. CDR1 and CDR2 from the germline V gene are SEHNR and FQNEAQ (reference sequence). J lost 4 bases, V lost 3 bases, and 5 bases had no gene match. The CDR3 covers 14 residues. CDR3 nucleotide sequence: TGTGCCAGCAGCTTGGCGGAGGGGGCCTATGGCTACACCTTC. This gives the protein CASSLAEGAYGYTF. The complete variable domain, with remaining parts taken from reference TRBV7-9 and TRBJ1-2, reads DTGVSQNPRHKITKRGQNVTFRCDPISEHNRLYWYRQTLGQGPEFLTYFQNEAQLEKSRLLSDRFSAERPKGSFSTLEIQRTEQGDSAMYLCASSLAEGAYGYTFGSGTRLTVV.

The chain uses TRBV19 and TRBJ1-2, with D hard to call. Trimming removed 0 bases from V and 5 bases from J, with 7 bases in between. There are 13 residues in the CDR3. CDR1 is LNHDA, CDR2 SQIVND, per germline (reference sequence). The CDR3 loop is CASSIDLRYGYTF. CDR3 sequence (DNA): TGTGCCAGTAGTATAGATCTGCGATATGGCTACACCTTC.